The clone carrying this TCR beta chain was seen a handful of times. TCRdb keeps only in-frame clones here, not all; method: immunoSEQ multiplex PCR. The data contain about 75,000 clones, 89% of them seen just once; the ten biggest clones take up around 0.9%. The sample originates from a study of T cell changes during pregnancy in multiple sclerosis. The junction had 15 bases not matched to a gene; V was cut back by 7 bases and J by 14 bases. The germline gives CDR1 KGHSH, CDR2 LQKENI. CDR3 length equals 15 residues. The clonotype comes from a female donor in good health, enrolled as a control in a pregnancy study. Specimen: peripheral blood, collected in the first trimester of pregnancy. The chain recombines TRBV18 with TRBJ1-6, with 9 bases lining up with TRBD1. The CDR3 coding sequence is TGTGCCAGCTACCCCGGGACAGGGCATTTGGAGGCCCTCCACTTT. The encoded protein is CASYPGTGHLEALHF.